Each of the 18 T cell receptor beta chains below was sequenced from the same sample in a study of T cell responses to AZD1222 COVID-19 vaccine. Assay used: immunoSEQ multiplex PCR; TCRdb lists only in-frame clones, some missing. The sample lists over 120,000 clones, roughly 92% occurring once. The material sequenced was peripheral blood, taken 28 days after the second AZD1222 dose. These receptors were obtained from an adult who received the AZD1222 COVID-19 vaccine.

The rearrangement uses TRBV9 and TRBJ2-3, with D uncertain. Per the germline V gene, CDR1 is SGDLS and CDR2 is YYNGEE. Trimming took 0 bases from V and 1 from J, leaving 12 bases between them. This CDR3 region has 16 residues. The CDR3 DNA reads as TGTGCCAGCAGCGTAGGACCAACTTTTGGCACAGATACGCAGTATTTT. Translation: CASSVGPTFGTDTQYF. Complete variable domain (other parts from reference TRBV9 and TRBJ2-3): DSGVTQTPKHLITATGQRVTLRCSPRSGDLSVYWYQQSLDQGLQFLIQYYNGEERAKGNILERFSAQQFPDLHSELNLSSLELGDSALYFCASSVGPTFGTDTQYFGPGTRLTVL.

This chain connects TRBV6-1 to TRBJ2-7, with TRBD2 as a possible D gene (5 bases). Deletions cut 5 bases from V and 1 base from J, with 9 bases between. The CDR3 runs to 13 residues. CDR1 and CDR2 from the germline V gene are MNHNS and SASEGT. CDR3 sequence reads: CASSRDLSYEQYF. CDR3 nucleotide sequence: TGTGCCAGCAGTCGGGATTTATCCTACGAGCAGTACTTC.

This sequence joins TRBV3-1 (or the pseudogene TRBV3-2) and TRBJ1-4; D is uncertain. This CDR3 is built from 13 residues. Germline V gene sequence: CDR1 LGHDT, CDR2 YNNKEL (reference sequence). V gave up 4 bases and J gave up 7 bases, with 10 bases separating them. As DNA, the CDR3 is TGTGCCAGCAGCCTCGCAGGCGTTGAAAAACTGTTTTTT. Translated: CASSLAGVEKLFF.

With regard to this clone: Other DNA sequences in the same sample also yield this CDR3. The CDR3 here is CASSIGTEAFF. The CDR3 bases are TGTGCCAGTAGTATAGGCACTGAAGCTTTCTTT. This sequence joins TRBV19 and TRBJ1-1; unclear D gene. The CDR3 is made up of 11 amino acids. Germline CDR1 and CDR2: LNHDA and SQIVND (reference sequence). V was shortened by 1 base and J by 4 bases, with 1 base between the two germline ends.

The chain recombines TRBV7-9 with TRBJ2-2; D is possibly TRBD2 (5 bases). V was shortened by 1 base and J by 3 bases, with 9 bases between the two germline ends. Germline CDR1 is SEHNR and CDR2 is FQNEAQ (reference sequence). This CDR3 comprises 15 residues. In DNA form, the CDR3 reads TGTGCCAGCAGCTTAGGAGGGCCGGACACCGGGGAGCTGTTTTTT. Protein product: CASSLGGPDTGELFF.

The chain carries TRBV10-3 and TRBJ1-2; D uncertain. This CDR3 is 13 amino acids long. Germline CDR1 reads ENHRY; CDR2 reads SYGVKD. V was clipped by 6 bases and J by 4 bases, with 12 bases between them. The CDR3 sequence: CAISDPTLYGYTF. As DNA, the CDR3 is TGTGCCATCAGCGACCCGACACTCTATGGCTACACCTTC.

This chain links TRBV19 with TRBJ1-2; 7 bases map to TRBD1. With V trimmed by 5 bases and J by 7 bases, 13 bases remained unmatched. This CDR3 contains 15 residues. Germline loops: CDR1 LNHDA, CDR2 SQIVND (reference sequence). Here the CDR3 DNA reads TGTGCCAGTAGTCCCCAGGGCAGGGGGGAATCTGGCTACACCTTC. Translated: CASSPQGRGESGYTF.

The chain is built from TRBV29-1 and TRBJ1-2; perhaps TRBD1 as D (5 bases). CDR1 and CDR2 from the germline V gene are SQVTM and ANQGSEA. V was pared by 2 bases and J by 8 bases, with 9 bases between. The length of the CDR3 is 11 residues. The CDR3 sequence is CSVESGRGYTF. CDR3 DNA sequence: TGCAGCGTTGAATCGGGACGAGGCTACACCTTC.

The chain carries TRBV15 and TRBJ2-7; 9 positions match TRBD1. V shed 1 base and J 5 bases; nucleotides not matched to a gene: 9. The CDR3 runs 16 residues. Germline loops: CDR1 LNHNV, CDR2 YYDKDF (reference sequence). Here the CDR3 DNA reads TGTGCCACCAGCAGAGGCCGGGGGACAGGGTTCGACGAGCAGTACTTC. Translated, it gives CATSRGRGTGFDEQYF.

The V call is TRBV9, the J call TRBJ1-1; D is ambiguous. The CDR3 is made up of 14 amino acids. V lost 0 bases and J lost 0, with 6 bases in between. The germline CDR1 and CDR2 sequences are SGDLS and YYNGEE. CDR3 sequence (DNA): TGTGCCAGCAGCGTAGGCCGAATGAACACTGAAGCTTTCTTT. Translation: CASSVGRMNTEAFF.

The chain recombines TRBV29-1 with TRBJ1-2; maybe TRBD1 (6 bases). The CDR3 has 12 residues. Trimming took off 2 bases at V and 8 bases at J, with 12 bases between the two ends. Germline V gene data show CDR1 as SQVTM and CDR2 as ANQGSEA. Here the CDR3 DNA reads TGCAGCGTTGAATACGGGGGCGAAGGCTACACCTTC. Translation gives CSVEYGGEGYTF.

J is TRBJ2-1 and V is TRBV4-2; D uncertain. In germline, CDR1 is LGHNA, CDR2 YNFKEQ. The CDR3 has 13 residues. V was cut by 2 bases and J by 6 bases, with 8 bases left in between. Here the CDR3 reads CASSQLSGNEQFF. Here the CDR3 DNA reads TGTGCCAGCAGCCAATTGAGTGGCAATGAGCAGTTCTTC.

The chain carries TRBV6-5 and TRBJ1-5; D perhaps matches TRBD1 (5 bases). The CDR3 spans 15 residues. Germline V lookup: CDR1 MNHEY, CDR2 SVGAGI. V gave up 0 bases and J gave up 11 bases, with 17 bases separating them. CDR3 residues: CASSYSRGNSPSQHF. CDR3 in DNA: TGTGCCAGCAGTTACTCTAGGGGAAACTCCCCTTCCCAGCATTTT.

This chain uses TRBV7-2 with TRBJ1-3; D is undetermined. The ends were cut back, 4 bases at V and 2 bases at J, with 9 bases in the middle. This CDR3 contains 14 residues. Germline-derived CDR1 and CDR2 are SGHTA and FQGNSA. For the CDR3, the DNA is TGTGCCAGCAGCTCTCAGTCTGCTGGAAACACCATATATTTT. Translated: CASSSQSAGNTIYF. The variable domain in full, completed from reference TRBV7-2 and TRBJ1-3, reads GAGVSQSPSNKVTEKGKDVELRCDPISGHTALYWYRQSLGQGLEFLIYFQGNSAPDKSGLPSDRFSAERTGGSVSTLTIQRTQQEDSAVYLCASSSQSAGNTIYFGEGSWLTVV.

The J gene is TRBJ2-5, the V gene TRBV20-1; D may be TRBD1 (6 bases). The CDR3 runs to 11 residues. Germline CDR1 is DFQATT and CDR2 is SNEGSKA (reference sequence). V dropped 6 bases and J dropped 5 bases, with 10 bases sitting between them. CDR3 sequence reads: CSARGSETQYF. As DNA, the CDR3 is TGCAGTGCCAGGGGAAGTGAGACCCAGTACTTC.

This CDR3 is CASSEDRNSPLHF. DNA for the CDR3: TGTGCCAGCAGTGAAGACCGGAATTCACCCCTCCACTTT. This rearrangement joins TRBV6-1 to TRBJ1-6; D uncertain. Looked up from germline, CDR1 is MNHNS and CDR2 is SASEGT. The V and J ends lost 1 base and 7 bases respectively, with 5 bases between them. This CDR3 contains 13 residues.

The CDR3 region has the DNA TGTGCCAGCAGCTTAGATCCTATATTAAAAGAGACCCAGTACTTC. This codes for CASSLDPILKETQYF. The J gene is TRBJ2-5, the V gene TRBV7-8, with unresolved D. The CDR3 is made up of 15 amino acids. The V gene lost 1 base and the J gene lost 3 bases, with 12 bases spanning the gap. The germline CDR1 and CDR2 sequences are SGHVS and FQNEAQ.

The chain is built from TRBV7-2 and TRBJ1-2, with D uncertain. Germline loops: CDR1 SGHTA, CDR2 FQGNSA. The CDR3 contains 18 residues. Trimming removed 1 base at V and 8 bases at J, with 26 bases between. Written as DNA, the CDR3 is TGTGCCAGCAGCTTAGACGGTTCGGGCGTAATCGACCCTCGGGGCTACACCTTC. It is translated as CASSLDGSGVIDPRGYTF.